This T cell receptor beta chain derives from a study of CD8+CD57+ T cells in acquired aplastic anemia listed by TCRdb under 2018. In terms of the full investigation: On average, sorted CD4+ and CD8+ cells yielded around 3.4 ug of extracted DNA, with a range of roughly 0.19 to 27.4 ug. A CD8+CD57+ expansion meant a frequency higher than the mean frequency seen in healthy subjects.

Genomic DNA was used as template for profiling of TCR beta VDJ combinations and CDR3 sequences. An Illumina HiSeq 2000 was the platform used for TCR repertoire sequencing. On the study's bioinformatics: TRBV/TRBJ rearrangement plots, CDR3 size and DJ length profiles, and Simpson's diversity index were used to assess repertoires. The most abundant DNA sequence in the deep sequencing data was defined as the immunodominant clone. CDR3 amino acid sequences were screened for sharing across subjects and compared with published repertoires and the VDJdb database. Through fastp at Q25 and MiXCR, TCRdb rebuilt clones from the public reads, retaining in-frame beta chains. Rows with a matching CDR3 protein are joined into one entry that keeps the most common DNA and genes. These V and J calls derive from TCRdb rather than the authors' analysis. The sample includes around 210,000 distinct CDR3 sequences, with over 55% observed a single time. The ten most abundant clones make up around 58% of the sample.

Summary of the overall study and its limitations: Although 25 to 30 CD8+ CDR3 sequences were shared by patients and controls, these sequences appeared highly expressed in patients and within the immunodominant clones of patients. No significant difference in CD8+ Simpson's diversity was found between patients and healthy controls (P=0.060).

Patients chosen for sequencing had shown expansion of CD8+CD57+ cells by flow cytometry. All patients had severe acquired aplastic anemia diagnosed by International Study of Aplastic Anemia and Agranulocytosis and Camitta criteria. No patient had received any therapy when blood was sampled. In this study, sorted CD4+ and CD8+ T cells from the blood of healthy subjects and of severe aplastic anemia patients had their TCR repertoires deep-sequenced. In the USA, patient enrollment took place under clinicaltrials.gov protocols 00001620, 01623167, 00001397, 00071045, 00081523 and 00961064. Ficoll-Paque density gradient centrifugation was used to isolate peripheral blood mononuclear cells. Before DNA extraction, CD4+ and CD8+ T cells were sorted by FACS or by magnetic beads. Reading the germline V gene gives CDR1 SGHDN and CDR2 FVKESK. V is pruned by 3 bases and J by 5 bases, leaving 7 bases of the junction without a gene match. Including the terminal cysteine and phenylalanine, the CDR3 comprises 15 residues. Only the CDR3 part of the read is kept: 45 bases, read in frame from the first base.

Details on this clonotype: Its antigen is not yet known. Per-base quality was not reported, and no clone a single base away is much larger than it.

The rearrangement combines TRBV14 with TRBJ2-7; 10 central bases correspond to TRBD2. This sequence originates from a human donor with aplastic anemia. The sequenced material came from sorted CD4+, CD8+, or CD8+CD57+ T cells (not recorded which) from PBMCs. This receptor has the CDR3 CASSQLAGDSHEQYF. DNA sequence: TGTGCCAGCAGCCAGCTAGCGGGAGATTCCCACGAGCAGTACTTC.